This T cell receptor beta chain was sequenced for a study of chemoradiotherapy in HPV16-positive cancers. In the study overall: Candidate HPV-specific T-cell clones and common TCR motifs came from functional assays in a couple of HPV16-positive patients. Study-wide results and limits: During treatment, candidate HPV-specific clones and E7-related motifs expanded in tumor. In HPV16-positive patients, HPV-responsive T-cell expansion tracked better recurrence-free survival.

Repeated repertoire sampling spanned the course of chemoradiotherapy. Germline CDR1 is SEHNR and CDR2 is FQNEAQ (reference sequence). CDR3 length equals 17 residues. V gave up 1 base and J gave up 2 bases; unmatched junction bases: 8. Of note for this clone: Its cognate antigen is unknown.

The assay was immunoSEQ multiplex PCR, and TCRdb's table has in-frame clones only and misses some. The sample holds fewer than 2,000 clones, under 90% seen once. This chain uses TRBV7-9 with TRBJ1-1; TRBD1 matches 9 bases. Sequences were derived from tumor tissue, sampled from a patient who underwent chemoradiotherapy. This TCR derives from a human donor with HPV-associated anogenital cancer. CDR3 DNA: TGTGCCAGCAGCTTAGGGCGCCGGGACAGGGAAAACACTGAAGCTTTCTTT. Translation: CASSLGRRDRENTEAFF.